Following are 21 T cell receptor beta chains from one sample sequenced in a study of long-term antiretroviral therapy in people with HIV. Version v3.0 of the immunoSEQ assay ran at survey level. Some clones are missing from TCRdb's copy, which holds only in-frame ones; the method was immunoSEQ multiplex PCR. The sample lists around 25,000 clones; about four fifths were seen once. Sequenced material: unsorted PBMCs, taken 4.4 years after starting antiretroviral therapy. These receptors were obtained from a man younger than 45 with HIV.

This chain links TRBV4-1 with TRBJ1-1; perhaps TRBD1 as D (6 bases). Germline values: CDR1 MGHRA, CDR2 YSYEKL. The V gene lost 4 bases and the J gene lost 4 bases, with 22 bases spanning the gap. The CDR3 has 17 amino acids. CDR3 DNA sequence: TGCGCCAGCAGCCGTTTAAAGGCTGGGGACAAAGGCACTGAAGCTTTCTTT. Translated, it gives CASSRLKAGDKGTEAFF.

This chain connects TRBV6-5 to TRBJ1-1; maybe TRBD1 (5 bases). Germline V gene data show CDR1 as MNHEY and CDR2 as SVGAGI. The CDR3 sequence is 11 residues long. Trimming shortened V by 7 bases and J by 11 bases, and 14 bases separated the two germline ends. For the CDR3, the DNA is TGTGCCAGCACCGCAGGGTCTCTCGCTTTCTTT. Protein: CASTAGSLAFF.

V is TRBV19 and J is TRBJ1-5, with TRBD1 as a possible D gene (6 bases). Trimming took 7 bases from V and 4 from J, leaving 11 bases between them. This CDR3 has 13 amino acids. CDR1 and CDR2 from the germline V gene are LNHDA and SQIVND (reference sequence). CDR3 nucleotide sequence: TGTGCCAGTACCGAGGGGGGGAATCAGCCCCAGCATTTT. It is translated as CASTEGGNQPQHF.

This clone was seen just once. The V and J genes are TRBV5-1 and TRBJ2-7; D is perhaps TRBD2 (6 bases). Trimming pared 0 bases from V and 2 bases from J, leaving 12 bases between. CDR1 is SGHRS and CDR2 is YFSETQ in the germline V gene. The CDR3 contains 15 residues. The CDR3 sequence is CASSLEPGVPYEQYF. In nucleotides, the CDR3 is TGCGCCAGCAGCTTGGAACCGGGGGTCCCCTACGAGCAGTACTTC.

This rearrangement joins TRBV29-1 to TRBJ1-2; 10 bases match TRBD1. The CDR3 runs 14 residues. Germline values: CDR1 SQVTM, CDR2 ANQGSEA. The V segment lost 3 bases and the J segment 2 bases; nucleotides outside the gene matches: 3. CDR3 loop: CSVDSDRGNYGYTF. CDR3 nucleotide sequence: TGCAGCGTTGATTCGGACAGGGGGAACTATGGCTACACCTTC.

CDR3 sequence: CASSLGNSYNEQFF. In DNA, the CDR3 is TGTGCCAGCAGCTTAGGAAACTCCTACAATGAGCAGTTCTTC. The rearrangement uses TRBV7-9 and TRBJ2-1; D is ambiguous. The V end lost 1 base, the J end lost 0 bases, and 4 bases lay between the germline ends. The germline V gene has CDR1 SEHNR and CDR2 FQNEAQ (reference sequence). The CDR3 consists of 14 residues.

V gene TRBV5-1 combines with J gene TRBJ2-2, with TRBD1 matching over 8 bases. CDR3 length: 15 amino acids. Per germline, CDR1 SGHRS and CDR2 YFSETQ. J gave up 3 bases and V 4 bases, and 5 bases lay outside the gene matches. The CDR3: CASSPGQADTGELFF. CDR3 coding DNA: TGCGCCAGCAGCCCGGGACAGGCGGACACCGGGGAGCTGTTTTTT.

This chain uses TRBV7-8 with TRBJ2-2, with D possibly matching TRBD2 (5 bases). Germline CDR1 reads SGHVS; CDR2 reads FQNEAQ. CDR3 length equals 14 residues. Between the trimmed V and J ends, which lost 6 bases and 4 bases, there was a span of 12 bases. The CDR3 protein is CASRREIGTGELFF. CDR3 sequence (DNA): TGTGCCAGCAGGAGGGAGATCGGCACCGGGGAGCTGTTTTTT.

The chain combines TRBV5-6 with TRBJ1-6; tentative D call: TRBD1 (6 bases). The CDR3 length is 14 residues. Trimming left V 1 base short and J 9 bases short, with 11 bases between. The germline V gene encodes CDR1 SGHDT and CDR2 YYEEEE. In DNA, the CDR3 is TGTGCCAGCAGCTTGCCGCAGGGGATTTCACCCCTCCACTTT. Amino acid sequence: CASSLPQGISPLHF.

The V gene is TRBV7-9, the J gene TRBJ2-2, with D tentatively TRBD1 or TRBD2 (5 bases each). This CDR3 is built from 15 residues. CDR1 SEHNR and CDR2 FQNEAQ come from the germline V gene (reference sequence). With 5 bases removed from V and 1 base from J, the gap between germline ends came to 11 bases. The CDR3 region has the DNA TGTGCCAGCAGCGGGGGTGAAGTGAACACCGGGGAGCTGTTTTTT. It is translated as CASSGGEVNTGELFF. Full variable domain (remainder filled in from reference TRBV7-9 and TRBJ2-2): DTGVSQNPRHKITKRGQNVTFRCDPISEHNRLYWYRQTLGQGPEFLTYFQNEAQLEKSRLLSDRFSAERPKGSFSTLEIQRTEQGDSAMYLCASSGGEVNTGELFFGEGSRLTVL.

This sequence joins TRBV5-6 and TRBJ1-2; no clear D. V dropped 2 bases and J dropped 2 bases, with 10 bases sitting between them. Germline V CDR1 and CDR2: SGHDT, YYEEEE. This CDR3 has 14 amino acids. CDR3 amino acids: CASSLRLLNYGYTF. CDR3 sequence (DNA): TGTGCCAGCAGCTTAAGGTTATTGAACTATGGCTACACCTTC.

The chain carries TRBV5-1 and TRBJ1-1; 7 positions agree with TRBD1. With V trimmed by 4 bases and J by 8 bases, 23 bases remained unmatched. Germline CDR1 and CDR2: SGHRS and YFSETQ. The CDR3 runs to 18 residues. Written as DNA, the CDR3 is TGCGCCAGCAGCGCGACAGACAGGGCCGGAGGTATAGTTGCGGAAGCTTTCTTT. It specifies CASSATDRAGGIVAEAFF.

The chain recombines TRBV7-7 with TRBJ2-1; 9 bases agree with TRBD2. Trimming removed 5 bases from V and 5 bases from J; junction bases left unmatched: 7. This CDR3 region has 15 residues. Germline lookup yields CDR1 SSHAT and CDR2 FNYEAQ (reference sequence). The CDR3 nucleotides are TGTGCCAGCAGCATTAGCGGGGGCGGAAACAATGAGCAGTTCTTC. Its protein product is CASSISGGGNNEQFF.

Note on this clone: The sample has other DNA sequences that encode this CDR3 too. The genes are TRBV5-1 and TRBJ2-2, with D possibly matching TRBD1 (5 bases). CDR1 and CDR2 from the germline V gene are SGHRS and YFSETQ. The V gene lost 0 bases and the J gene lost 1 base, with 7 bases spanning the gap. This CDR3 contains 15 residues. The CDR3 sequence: CASSLGQGNTGELFF. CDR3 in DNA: TGCGCCAGCAGCTTGGGTCAGGGGAACACCGGGGAGCTGTTTTTT. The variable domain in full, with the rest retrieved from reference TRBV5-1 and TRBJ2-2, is KAGVTQTPRYLIKTRGQQVTLSCSPISGHRSVSWYQQTPGQGLQFLFEYFSETQRNKGNFPGRFSGRQFSNSRSEMNVSTLELGDSALYLCASSLGQGNTGELFFGEGSRLTVL.

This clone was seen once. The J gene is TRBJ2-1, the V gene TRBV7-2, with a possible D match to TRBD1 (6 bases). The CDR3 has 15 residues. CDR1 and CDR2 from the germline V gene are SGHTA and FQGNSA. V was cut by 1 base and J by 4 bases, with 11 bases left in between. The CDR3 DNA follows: TGTGCCAGCAGCTTAGAGGTGGGACAATACAATGAGCAGTTCTTC. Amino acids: CASSLEVGQYNEQFF.

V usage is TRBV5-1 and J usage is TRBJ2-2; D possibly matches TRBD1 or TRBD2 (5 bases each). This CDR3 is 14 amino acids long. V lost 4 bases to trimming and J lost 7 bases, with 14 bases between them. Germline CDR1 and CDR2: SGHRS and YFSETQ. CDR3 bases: TGCGCCAGCAGCGATGGGGCAGGAGGCGGGGAGCTGTTTTTT. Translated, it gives CASSDGAGGGELFF. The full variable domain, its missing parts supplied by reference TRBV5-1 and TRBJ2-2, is KAGVTQTPRYLIKTRGQQVTLSCSPISGHRSVSWYQQTPGQGLQFLFEYFSETQRNKGNFPGRFSGRQFSNSRSEMNVSTLELGDSALYLCASSDGAGGGELFFGEGSRLTVL.

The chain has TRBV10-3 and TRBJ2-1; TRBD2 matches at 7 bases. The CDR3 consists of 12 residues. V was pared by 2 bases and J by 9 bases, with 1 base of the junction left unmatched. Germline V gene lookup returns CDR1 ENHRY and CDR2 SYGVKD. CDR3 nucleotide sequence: TGTGCCATCAGTGAGAAGCGGGGTGAGCAGTTCTTC. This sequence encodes CAISEKRGEQFF.

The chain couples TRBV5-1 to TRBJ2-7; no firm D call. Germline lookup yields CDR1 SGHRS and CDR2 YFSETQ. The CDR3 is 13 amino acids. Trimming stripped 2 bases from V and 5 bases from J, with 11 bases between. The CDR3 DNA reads TGCGCCAGCAGCTTTATCTCATCCCACGAGCAGTACTTC. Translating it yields CASSFISSHEQYF.

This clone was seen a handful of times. The CDR3 loop reads CASSLTIARYNEQFF. The CDR3 DNA sequence: TGTGCCAGCAGCTTAACGATTGCCAGATACAATGAGCAGTTCTTC. The V and J genes are TRBV7-3 and TRBJ2-1; the D is unclear. Per the germline V gene, CDR1 is SGHTA and CDR2 is FQGTGA. With 0 bases removed from V and 4 bases from J, the gap between germline ends came to 10 bases. The CDR3 sequence is 15 residues long.

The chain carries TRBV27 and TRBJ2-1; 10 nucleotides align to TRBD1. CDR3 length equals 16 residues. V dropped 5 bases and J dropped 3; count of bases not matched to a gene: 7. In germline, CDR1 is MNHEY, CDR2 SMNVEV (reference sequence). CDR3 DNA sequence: TGTGCCAGCAGTAAAGGGGACAGGGGTCTCTACAATGAGCAGTTCTTC. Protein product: CASSKGDRGLYNEQFF.

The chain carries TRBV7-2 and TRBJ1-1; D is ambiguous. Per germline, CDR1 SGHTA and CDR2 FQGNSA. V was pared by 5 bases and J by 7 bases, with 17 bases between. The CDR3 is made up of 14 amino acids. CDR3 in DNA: TGTGCCAGCAGCCCAGAGGGTTGGGTTCGTGAAGCTTTCTTT. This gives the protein CASSPEGWVREAFF.